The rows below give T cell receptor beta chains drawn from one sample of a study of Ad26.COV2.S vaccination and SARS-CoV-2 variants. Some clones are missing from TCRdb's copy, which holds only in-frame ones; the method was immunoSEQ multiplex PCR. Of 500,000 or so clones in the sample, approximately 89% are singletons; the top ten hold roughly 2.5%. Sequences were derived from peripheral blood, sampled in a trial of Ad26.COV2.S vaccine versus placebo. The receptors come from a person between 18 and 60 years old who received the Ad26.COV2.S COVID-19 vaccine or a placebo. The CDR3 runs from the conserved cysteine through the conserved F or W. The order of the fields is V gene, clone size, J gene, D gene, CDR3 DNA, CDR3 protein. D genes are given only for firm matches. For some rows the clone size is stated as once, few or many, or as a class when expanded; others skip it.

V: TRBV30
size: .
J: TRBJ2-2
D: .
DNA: TGTGCCTGGAACTGGGCGAACACCGGGGAGCTGTTTTTT
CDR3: CAWNWANTGELFF

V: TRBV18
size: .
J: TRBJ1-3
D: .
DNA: TGTGCCAGCTCACCAGGGGGCTCTGGAAACACCATATATTTT
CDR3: CASSPGGSGNTIYF

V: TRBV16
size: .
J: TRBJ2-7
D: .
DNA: TGTGCCAGCAGCCAGTATATCAAGGGGTACGAGCAGTACTTC
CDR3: CASSQYIKGYEQYF

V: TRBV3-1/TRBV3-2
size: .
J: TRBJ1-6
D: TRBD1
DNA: TGTGCCAGCAGACCGACAGGGCGGCCTAATTCACCCCTCCACTTT
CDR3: CASRPTGRPNSPLHF

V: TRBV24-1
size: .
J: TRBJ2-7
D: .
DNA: TGTGCCACCAGTGGAGGTTCAGGTCTCAAGCAGTACTTC
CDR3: CATSGGSGLKQYF

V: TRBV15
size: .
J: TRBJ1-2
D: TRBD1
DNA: TGTGCCACCAGCACTACCCGGGACAGGAATGGCTACACCTTC
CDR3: CATSTTRDRNGYTF

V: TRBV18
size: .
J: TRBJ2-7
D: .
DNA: TGTGCCAGCTCACCACAACAGCGAGGTTACGAGCAGTACTTC
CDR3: CASSPQQRGYEQYF

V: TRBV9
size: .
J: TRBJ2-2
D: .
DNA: TGTGCCAGCAGCGTGACCGCCGGGGAGCTGTTTTTT
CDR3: CASSVTAGELFF

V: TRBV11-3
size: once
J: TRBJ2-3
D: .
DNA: TGTGCCAGCAGCTTGGGGGGCACGCAGTATTTT
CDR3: CASSLGGTQYF

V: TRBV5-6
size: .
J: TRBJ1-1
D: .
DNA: TGTGCCAGCAGCAGAAACACTGAAGCTTTCTTT
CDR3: CASSRNTEAFF

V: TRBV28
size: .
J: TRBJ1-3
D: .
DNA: TGTGCCAGCGTGGGGGGACTCTCTGGAAACACCATATATTTT
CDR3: CASVGGLSGNTIYF

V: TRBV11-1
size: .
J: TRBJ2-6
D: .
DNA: TGTGCCAGCGGACAGTCCTCTGGGGCCAACGTCCTGACTTTC
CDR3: CASGQSSGANVLTF

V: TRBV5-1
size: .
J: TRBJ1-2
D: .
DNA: TGCGCCAGCAGCCCCGACCCGGGCAACTATGGCTACACCTTC
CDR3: CASSPDPGNYGYTF

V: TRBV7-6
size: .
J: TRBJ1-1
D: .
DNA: TGTGCCAGCAGCTTGACGGGACCTTGGGACACTGAAGCTTTCTTT
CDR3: CASSLTGPWDTEAFF

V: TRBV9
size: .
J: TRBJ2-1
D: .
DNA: TGTGCCAGCAGCGTTAATGGACTAAGCTCCTACAATGAGCAGTTCTTC
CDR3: CASSVNGLSSYNEQFF

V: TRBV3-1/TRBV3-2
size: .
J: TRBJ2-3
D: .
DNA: TGTGCCAGCAGCCGTAGCACAGATACGCAGTATTTT
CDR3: CASSRSTDTQYF

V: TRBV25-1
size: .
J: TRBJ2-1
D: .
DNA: TGTGCCAGCAGTGATGATAGGGGGTACAATGAGCAGTTCTTC
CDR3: CASSDDRGYNEQFF

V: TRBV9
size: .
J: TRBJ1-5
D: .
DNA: TGTGCCAGCAGCGTTGGGGGCGGCAATCAGCCCCAGCATTTT
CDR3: CASSVGGGNQPQHF

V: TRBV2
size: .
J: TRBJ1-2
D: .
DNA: TGTGCCAGCAGCGGGACACCTTATGGCTACACCTTC
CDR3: CASSGTPYGYTF

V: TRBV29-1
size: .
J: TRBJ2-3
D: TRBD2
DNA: TGCAGCGTTGCGGTAGCGGGGGGGCCGGTCCCGGGGTCCTACACAGATACGCAGTATTTT
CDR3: CSVAVAGGPVPGSYTDTQYF

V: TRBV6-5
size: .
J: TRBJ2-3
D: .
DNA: TGTGCCAGCAGCCCCCAAGATACGCAGTATTTT
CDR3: CASSPQDTQYF

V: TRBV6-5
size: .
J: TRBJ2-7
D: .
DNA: TGTGCCAGCAATCAGGGGTCCCCTGTCGAGCAGTACTTC
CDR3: CASNQGSPVEQYF

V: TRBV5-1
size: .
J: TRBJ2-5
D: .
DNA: TGCGCCAGCAGCACCTCCCGAGGGGAGACCCAGTACTTC
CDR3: CASSTSRGETQYF

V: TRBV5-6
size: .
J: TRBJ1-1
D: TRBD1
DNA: TGTGCCAGCAGTGGGAGGTTGAGGGACAGGGCTTTCTTT
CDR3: CASSGRLRDRAFF

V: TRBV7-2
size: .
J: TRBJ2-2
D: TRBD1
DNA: TGTGCCAGCAGCAGAGAAATCGGGACAGGGCGCACCGGGGAGCTGTTTTTT
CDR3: CASSREIGTGRTGELFF

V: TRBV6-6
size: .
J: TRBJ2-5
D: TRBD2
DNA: TGTGCCAGCAGTTACGGGCCAGCGGGGTATCGAGAGACCCAGTACTTC
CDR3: CASSYGPAGYRETQYF

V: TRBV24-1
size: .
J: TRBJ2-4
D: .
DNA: TGTGCCACCAGTGATTTGTATCAAAACATTCAGTACTTC
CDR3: CATSDLYQNIQYF

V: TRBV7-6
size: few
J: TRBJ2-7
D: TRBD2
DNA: TGTGCCAGCAGCTTAGCGGGGGGGAGTTCCTACGAGCAGTACTTC
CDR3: CASSLAGGSSYEQYF

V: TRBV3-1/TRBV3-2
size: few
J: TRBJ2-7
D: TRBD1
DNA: TGTGCCAGCAGTTCTACAGGGGGCCGAGGATACGAGCAGTACTTC
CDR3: CASSSTGGRGYEQYF

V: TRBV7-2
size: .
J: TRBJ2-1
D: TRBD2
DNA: TGTGCCAGCAGCTCCCAGCGGGAGGGCAATGAGCAGTTCTTC
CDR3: CASSSQREGNEQFF

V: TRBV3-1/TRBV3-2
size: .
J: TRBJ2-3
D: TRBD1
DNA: TGTGCCAGCAGCCAGTTTCGACAGGGAATATCCGGGAGCACAGATACGCAGTATTTT
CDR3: CASSQFRQGISGSTDTQYF

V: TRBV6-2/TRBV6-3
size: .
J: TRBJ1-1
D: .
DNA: TGTGCCAGCAGTTACCGGCCACAGGAAGCTTTCTTT
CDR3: CASSYRPQEAFF

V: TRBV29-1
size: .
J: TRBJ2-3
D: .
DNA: TGCAGCGCCCTCCTCGGGATCCCAACGCAGTATTTT
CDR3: CSALLGIPTQYF

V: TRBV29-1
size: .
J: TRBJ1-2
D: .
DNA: TGCAGCGTTGGCGGGGGGGAAAACTATGGCTACACCTTC
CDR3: CSVGGGENYGYTF

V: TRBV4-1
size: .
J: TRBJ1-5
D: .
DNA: TGCGCCAGCAGCCAAGACTGGGGGATCAATCAGCCCCAGCATTTT
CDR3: CASSQDWGINQPQHF

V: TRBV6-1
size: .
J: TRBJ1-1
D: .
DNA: TGTGCCAGCAGTGAAGATGAGGGTATTCTGAACACTGAAGCTTTCTTT
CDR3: CASSEDEGILNTEAFF

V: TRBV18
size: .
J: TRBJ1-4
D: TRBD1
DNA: TGTGCCAGCTCACCTACCCAGATGGACAGGGGATTTTTT
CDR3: CASSPTQMDRGFF

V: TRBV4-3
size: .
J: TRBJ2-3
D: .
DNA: TGCGCCAGCAGCCAAGGAGCTTCTCGCACAGATACGCAGTATTTT
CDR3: CASSQGASRTDTQYF

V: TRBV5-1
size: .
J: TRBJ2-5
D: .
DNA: TGCGCCAGCAGCTTGGACCCCCCCCGGGGTGAGACCCAGTACTTC
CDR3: CASSLDPPRGETQYF